The rows below give T cell receptor beta chains drawn from one sample of a study of cytomegalovirus exposure and HLA in healthy donors. Some clones are missing from TCRdb's copy, which holds only in-frame ones; the method was immunoSEQ multiplex PCR. Here the sample spans about 170,000 clones, roughly 85% being singletons. The sequenced sample consisted of PBMCs. These receptors all come from a woman aged 50 to 60 in good health and CMV-seropositive. Both conserved end residues are part of each CDR3. D genes are given only for firm matches. Size is omitted from some rows. Given values are once, few, many or a class for expanded clones.

J gene: TRBJ2-5; D gene: .; V gene: TRBV6-6; clone size: .; CDR3 protein: CASSYLPRRGEQYF; CDR3 DNA: TGTGCCAGCAGTTATTTGCCTCGCCGTGGGGAGCAGTACTTC
J gene: TRBJ2-2; D gene: TRBD2; V gene: TRBV10-1; clone size: .; CDR3 protein: CASSDPVGLGTGELFF; CDR3 DNA: TGCGCCAGCAGTGACCCCGTGGGACTAGGCACCGGGGAGCTGTTTTTT
J gene: TRBJ2-2; D gene: TRBD1; V gene: TRBV10-3; clone size: .; CDR3 protein: CAISEPGQGNTGELFF; CDR3 DNA: TGTGCCATCAGTGAGCCGGGACAGGGCAACACCGGGGAGCTGTTTTTT
J gene: TRBJ2-5; D gene: TRBD1; V gene: TRBV29-1; clone size: .; CDR3 protein: CSVEGGQGLRETQYF; CDR3 DNA: TGCAGCGTTGAAGGGGGACAGGGATTACGGGAGACCCAGTACTTC
J gene: TRBJ2-6; D gene: .; V gene: TRBV28; clone size: .; CDR3 protein: CASHRAGQIAGANVLTF; CDR3 DNA: TGTGCCAGCCATAGGGCGGGACAGATCGCGGGGGCCAACGTCCTGACTTTC
J gene: TRBJ2-3; D gene: TRBD2; V gene: TRBV4-2; clone size: few; CDR3 protein: CASSQAGLADGTDTQYF; CDR3 DNA: TGTGCCAGCAGCCAAGCGGGACTAGCGGATGGCACAGATACGCAGTATTTT
J gene: TRBJ2-5; D gene: TRBD2; V gene: TRBV14; clone size: .; CDR3 protein: CASSRGLAGGQETQYF; CDR3 DNA: TGTGCCAGCAGCCGGGGACTAGCGGGAGGGCAAGAGACCCAGTACTTC
J gene: TRBJ2-5; D gene: TRBD1; V gene: TRBV13; clone size: .; CDR3 protein: CASSRRTGLQTQYF; CDR3 DNA: TGTGCCAGCAGCCGGCGGACAGGGCTACAGACCCAGTACTTC
J gene: TRBJ2-3; D gene: .; V gene: TRBV10-3; clone size: .; CDR3 protein: CAISRSGGGSTDTQYF; CDR3 DNA: TGTGCCATCAGTCGCTCGGGTGGAGGGAGCACAGATACGCAGTATTTT
J gene: TRBJ2-1; D gene: TRBD1; V gene: TRBV2; clone size: .; CDR3 protein: CASSESGAGDRDNEQFF; CDR3 DNA: TGTGCCAGCAGTGAAAGCGGCGCGGGGGACAGGGACAATGAGCAGTTCTTC
J gene: TRBJ2-2; D gene: .; V gene: TRBV18; clone size: once; CDR3 protein: CASSPPSTGELFF; CDR3 DNA: TGTGCCAGCTCACCACCGAGCACCGGGGAGCTGTTTTTT
J gene: TRBJ2-7; D gene: TRBD1; V gene: TRBV25-1; clone size: .; CDR3 protein: CASSDQRTGAYEQYF; CDR3 DNA: TGTGCCAGCAGTGACCAGAGGACAGGGGCATACGAGCAGTACTTC
J gene: TRBJ1-4; D gene: TRBD1; V gene: TRBV19; clone size: once; CDR3 protein: CASSIGQGAPEKLFF; CDR3 DNA: TGTGCCAGTAGTATAGGACAGGGGGCACCGGAAAAACTGTTTTTT
J gene: TRBJ2-7; D gene: TRBD2; V gene: TRBV10-3; clone size: .; CDR3 protein: CAIMGLAGGDEQYF; CDR3 DNA: TGTGCCATCATGGGACTAGCGGGAGGGGACGAGCAGTACTTC
J gene: TRBJ1-6; D gene: .; V gene: TRBV27; clone size: .; CDR3 protein: CASSSIRAGDSSYNSPLHF; CDR3 DNA: TGTGCCAGCAGTTCCATCCGGGCGGGGGATTCCTCCTATAATTCACCCCTCCACTTT
J gene: TRBJ2-7; D gene: .; V gene: TRBV11-2; clone size: .; CDR3 protein: CASSTGDEQYF; CDR3 DNA: TGTGCCAGCAGCACGGGGGACGAGCAGTACTTC
J gene: TRBJ1-2; D gene: .; V gene: TRBV6-5; clone size: .; CDR3 protein: CAAATGNYGYTF; CDR3 DNA: TGTGCCGCCGCTACAGGGAACTATGGCTACACCTTC
J gene: TRBJ2-7; D gene: TRBD1; V gene: TRBV5-6; clone size: .; CDR3 protein: CASSLAGRGLEQYF; CDR3 DNA: TGTGCCAGCAGCTTGGCGGGCAGGGGGCTCGAGCAGTACTTC
J gene: TRBJ2-6; D gene: .; V gene: TRBV9; clone size: few; CDR3 protein: CASSPNGVEGANVLTF; CDR3 DNA: TGTGCCAGCAGCCCCAACGGGGTAGAAGGGGCCAACGTCCTGACTTTC
J gene: TRBJ2-7; D gene: .; V gene: TRBV27; clone size: .; CDR3 protein: CASSLSQGPYYEQYF; CDR3 DNA: TGTGCCAGCAGTTTATCTCAGGGGCCCTACTACGAGCAGTACTTC
J gene: TRBJ2-1; D gene: .; V gene: TRBV20-1; clone size: .; CDR3 protein: CSARRNEQFF; CDR3 DNA: TGCAGTGCCCGGCGGAATGAGCAGTTCTTC
J gene: TRBJ2-7; D gene: TRBD1; V gene: TRBV27; clone size: .; CDR3 protein: CASSIRPGQGYEQYF; CDR3 DNA: TGTGCCAGCAGTATACGGCCGGGACAGGGCTACGAGCAGTACTTC
J gene: TRBJ2-1; D gene: .; V gene: TRBV4-2; clone size: .; CDR3 protein: CASSQGYGVYNEQFF; CDR3 DNA: TGTGCCAGCAGCCAAGGTTACGGGGTTTACAATGAGCAGTTCTTC
J gene: TRBJ2-1; D gene: TRBD2; V gene: TRBV29-1; clone size: .; CDR3 protein: CSVEKGRRLAGEQFF; CDR3 DNA: TGCAGCGTTGAAAAGGGAAGGCGACTAGCGGGAGAGCAGTTCTTC
J gene: TRBJ2-3; D gene: .; V gene: TRBV5-1; clone size: .; CDR3 protein: CASSFQGGHADTQYF; CDR3 DNA: TGCGCCAGCAGCTTCCAGGGGGGCCACGCAGATACGCAGTATTTT
J gene: TRBJ2-3; D gene: TRBD2; V gene: TRBV7-6; clone size: .; CDR3 protein: CASSPRASGTDTQYF; CDR3 DNA: TGTGCCAGCAGCCCAAGGGCTAGCGGGACAGATACGCAGTATTTT
J gene: TRBJ2-7; D gene: .; V gene: TRBV7-2; clone size: few; CDR3 protein: CASSTTGYSSYEQYF; CDR3 DNA: TGTGCCAGCAGCACGACAGGATACAGCTCCTACGAGCAGTACTTC
J gene: TRBJ2-7; D gene: .; V gene: TRBV18; clone size: .; CDR3 protein: CASSPRQGPYEQYF; CDR3 DNA: TGTGCCAGCTCACCACGGCAGGGCCCCTACGAGCAGTACTTC
J gene: TRBJ1-5; D gene: .; V gene: TRBV19; clone size: .; CDR3 protein: CASSPRDWFGNQPQHF; CDR3 DNA: TGTGCCAGTAGTCCTCGCGACTGGTTTGGCAATCAGCCCCAGCATTTT
J gene: TRBJ2-1; D gene: .; V gene: TRBV7-9; clone size: .; CDR3 protein: CASSLTGSDEQFF; CDR3 DNA: TGTGCCAGCAGCTTAACAGGGTCCGATGAGCAGTTCTTC
J gene: TRBJ1-6; D gene: .; V gene: TRBV19; clone size: .; CDR3 protein: CATSPSGDNSPLHF; CDR3 DNA: TGTGCCACTAGCCCCTCGGGGGATAATTCACCCCTCCACTTT
J gene: TRBJ1-2; D gene: .; V gene: TRBV19; clone size: .; CDR3 protein: CASSIGTGYGYTF; CDR3 DNA: TGTGCCAGTAGTATCGGAACGGGGTATGGCTACACCTTC
J gene: TRBJ1-6; D gene: .; V gene: TRBV18; clone size: .; CDR3 protein: CASSPGMGSPLHF; CDR3 DNA: TGTGCCAGCTCACCAGGCATGGGCTCACCCCTCCACTTT
J gene: TRBJ1-2; D gene: TRBD1; V gene: TRBV30; clone size: .; CDR3 protein: CAWNFDRVDYGYTF; CDR3 DNA: TGTGCCTGGAACTTTGACAGGGTGGACTATGGCTACACCTTC
J gene: TRBJ2-2; D gene: .; V gene: TRBV5-1; clone size: once; CDR3 protein: CASSSGARVNTGELFF; CDR3 DNA: TGCGCCAGCAGCTCTGGGGCTCGGGTCAACACCGGGGAGCTGTTTTTT
J gene: TRBJ2-1; D gene: .; V gene: TRBV6-6; clone size: .; CDR3 protein: CASSYPGNEQFF; CDR3 DNA: TGTGCCAGCAGTTACCCCGGCAATGAGCAGTTCTTC
J gene: TRBJ1-1; D gene: .; V gene: TRBV18; clone size: .; CDR3 protein: CASSPDTRRTEAFF; CDR3 DNA: TGTGCCAGCTCACCGGACACCCGAAGGACTGAAGCTTTCTTT
J gene: TRBJ1-3; D gene: .; V gene: TRBV25-1; clone size: .; CDR3 protein: CASSVSGQSGNTIYF; CDR3 DNA: TGTGCCAGCAGTGTCTCAGGGCAATCTGGAAACACCATATATTTT
J gene: TRBJ2-5; D gene: .; V gene: TRBV18; clone size: .; CDR3 protein: CASSPNNQETQYF; CDR3 DNA: TGTGCCAGCTCACCTAACAACCAAGAGACCCAGTACTTC
J gene: TRBJ2-3; D gene: .; V gene: TRBV7-9; clone size: .; CDR3 protein: CASSFDSVTDTQYF; CDR3 DNA: TGTGCCAGCAGCTTTGATTCGGTCACAGATACGCAGTATTTT
J gene: TRBJ2-7; D gene: .; V gene: TRBV7-2; clone size: once; CDR3 protein: CASSPTTGTYEQYF; CDR3 DNA: TGTGCCAGCAGCCCTACCACAGGGACCTACGAGCAGTACTTC
J gene: TRBJ1-2; D gene: TRBD1; V gene: TRBV14; clone size: .; CDR3 protein: CASSQGQYYGYTF; CDR3 DNA: TGTGCCAGCAGTCAGGGACAGTACTATGGCTACACCTTC
J gene: TRBJ1-2; D gene: .; V gene: TRBV5-6; clone size: .; CDR3 protein: CASSRGGLNYGYTF; CDR3 DNA: TGTGCCAGCAGCCGGGGGGGCCTTAACTATGGCTACACCTTC
J gene: TRBJ1-2; D gene: .; V gene: TRBV5-4; clone size: .; CDR3 protein: CASSLRGNYGYTF; CDR3 DNA: TGTGCCAGCAGCTTACGGGGTAACTATGGCTACACCTTC
J gene: TRBJ2-4; D gene: .; V gene: TRBV27; clone size: .; CDR3 protein: CASSLGVRSKNIQYF; CDR3 DNA: TGTGCCAGCAGTCTAGGGGTCCGGTCCAAAAACATTCAGTACTTC
J gene: TRBJ2-2; D gene: .; V gene: TRBV14; clone size: .; CDR3 protein: CASSQDTFKVDTGELFF; CDR3 DNA: TGTGCCAGCAGCCAAGATACGTTTAAAGTAGACACCGGGGAGCTGTTTTTT
J gene: TRBJ1-2; D gene: .; V gene: TRBV6-5; clone size: .; CDR3 protein: CASSYRRGTMDGYTF; CDR3 DNA: TGTGCCAGCAGTTACCGCCGGGGGACGATGGATGGCTACACCTTC
J gene: TRBJ2-7; D gene: TRBD1; V gene: TRBV7-6; clone size: .; CDR3 protein: CASSLRGTVFDEQYF; CDR3 DNA: TGTGCCAGCAGCTTACGAGGGACAGTTTTCGACGAGCAGTACTTC
J gene: TRBJ2-7; D gene: .; V gene: TRBV5-1; clone size: .; CDR3 protein: CASSLDPRGYEQYF; CDR3 DNA: TGCGCCAGCAGCTTGGATCCCAGGGGCTACGAGCAGTACTTC
J gene: TRBJ2-3; D gene: TRBD1; V gene: TRBV5-1; clone size: .; CDR3 protein: CASSQTGAPDTQYF; CDR3 DNA: TGCGCCAGCAGCCAGACAGGGGCGCCAGATACGCAGTATTTT